The 23 T cell receptor beta chains below were found in one sample sequenced in a study of T cell changes during pregnancy in multiple sclerosis. Data came from immunoSEQ multiplex PCR; TCRdb stores just in-frame clones and leaves some out. The repertoire has about 68,000 clones, about nine tenths of them found once; the top ten carry approximately 3.3%. Material: peripheral blood, obtained after pregnancy. The receptors shown here come from a female donor in good health, enrolled as a control in a pregnancy study.

The chain uses TRBV7-2 and TRBJ1-4, with D possibly being TRBD1 (5 bases). Between the trimmed V and J ends, which lost 8 bases and 3 bases, there was a span of 16 bases. CDR3 length: 15 amino acids. Per germline, CDR1 SGHTA and CDR2 FQGNSA. The CDR3 DNA sequence: TGTGCCAGCTCGACCTATGCAGGGTCTAATGAAAAACTGTTTTTT. Translating gives CASSTYAGSNEKLFF.

V is TRBV25-1 and J is TRBJ1-4, with TRBD1 matching over 9 bases. The CDR3 spans 16 residues. Germline V gene lookup returns CDR1 MGHDK and CDR2 SYGVNS. J gave up 3 bases and V 4 bases, and 6 bases lay outside the gene matches. CDR3 protein: CASSGGQGFANEKLFF. The CDR3 bases are TGTGCCAGCAGTGGGGGACAGGGATTTGCTAATGAAAAACTGTTTTTT.

J is TRBJ2-3 and V is TRBV4-1, with TRBD2 matching 7 bases. CDR1 MGHRA and CDR2 YSYEKL come from the germline V gene. J gave up 2 bases and V 0 bases, and 5 bases lay outside the gene matches. The CDR3 runs 16 residues. The CDR3 loop reads CASSQESGDYTDTQYF. The CDR3 nucleotides are TGCGCCAGCAGCCAAGAAAGCGGGGATTACACAGATACGCAGTATTTT.

This clone is a singleton in its sample. This chain links TRBV5-5 with TRBJ1-2, with D possibly TRBD1 on 5 matching bases. V gave up 0 bases and J gave up 5 bases, with 14 bases separating them. In germline, CDR1 is SGHKS, CDR2 YYEKEE (reference sequence). The CDR3 is 15 amino acids. In DNA form, the CDR3 reads TGTGCCAGCAGCTTGGAGGCATTCGGGGGATATGGCTACACCTTC. This gives the protein CASSLEAFGGYGYTF.

This chain links TRBV29-1 with TRBJ2-3; 7 bases are a match to TRBD1. The germline gives CDR1 SQVTM, CDR2 ANQGSEA. J lost 7 bases, V lost 6 bases, and 10 bases had no gene match. The CDR3 runs 13 residues. DNA of the CDR3: TGCAGCGTCCGACAGGGAACATACAATACGCAGTATTTT. This encodes CSVRQGTYNTQYF.

J is TRBJ2-1 and V is TRBV7-7; a weak D match, TRBD2 (6 bases). The CDR3 is 18 amino acids. In germline, CDR1 is SSHAT, CDR2 FNYEAQ (reference sequence). Trimming pared 1 base from V and 6 bases from J, leaving 22 bases between. CDR3 DNA: TGTGCCAGCAGCTTAGGAGAGAATTACGGGGGAACGGGCAATGAGCAGTTCTTC. Translated, it gives CASSLGENYGGTGNEQFF.

This chain uses TRBV5-4 with TRBJ1-1; tentative D call: TRBD1 (5 bases). Looked up from germline, CDR1 is SGHNT and CDR2 is YYREEE (reference sequence). V was cut by 2 bases and J by 4 bases, with 9 bases left in between. This CDR3 spans 13 amino acids. The CDR3 sequence is CASSFGGGTEAFF. The CDR3 DNA reads TGTGCCAGCAGCTTTGGGGGGGGCACTGAAGCTTTCTTT. The full variable domain, its missing parts supplied by reference TRBV5-4 and TRBJ1-1, is ETGVTQSPTHLIKTRGQQVTLRCSSQSGHNTVSWYQQALGQGPQFIFQYYREEENGRGNFPPRFSGLQFPNYSSELNVNALELDDSALYLCASSFGGGTEAFFGQGTRLTVV.

CDR3 DNA sequence: TGCAGCGTTCCGCCCGGGACAGGGGGCCGGGAAGCTTTCTTT. It specifies CSVPPGTGGREAFF. The chain carries TRBV29-1 and TRBJ1-1; 12 nucleotides line up with TRBD1. Trimming cost V 5 bases and J 8 bases; bases outside gene matches: 9. Germline lookup yields CDR1 SQVTM and CDR2 ANQGSEA. The CDR3 totals 14 residues.

The chain couples TRBV7-2 to TRBJ2-3; the D gene is possibly TRBD1 (6 bases). Germline V lookup: CDR1 SGHTA, CDR2 FQGNSA. With 5 bases removed from V and 2 bases from J, the gap between germline ends came to 20 bases. The CDR3 extends over 17 amino acids. CDR3 nucleotide sequence: TGTGCCAGCAGCATACCCCCCGGACAGAGTTACACAGATACGCAGTATTTT. Protein: CASSIPPGQSYTDTQYF.

This chain connects TRBV23-1 to TRBJ2-5; TRBD2 is a possible D gene (6 bases). TRBV23-1 is annotated as an ORF whose role is uncertain. The CDR3 loop spans 15 amino acids. Trimming left V 6 bases short and J 1 base short, with 15 bases between. The CDR3 coding sequence is TGCGCCAGCAGACAAGGAGGGTTCATCCAAGAGACCCAGTACTTC. As protein: CASRQGGFIQETQYF.

The chain uses TRBV9 and TRBJ1-3, with D perhaps matching TRBD1 (6 bases). V was cut by 0 bases and J by 3 bases, with 10 bases left in between. Germline loops: CDR1 SGDLS, CDR2 YYNGEE. The CDR3 extends over 15 amino acids. The CDR3 coding sequence is TGTGCCAGCAGCGTAGGGGGGGGCCTTGGAAACACCATATATTTT. It is translated as CASSVGGGLGNTIYF. Filled out from reference TRBV9 and TRBJ1-3, the complete variable domain reads DSGVTQTPKHLITATGQRVTLRCSPRSGDLSVYWYQQSLDQGLQFLIQYYNGEERAKGNILERFSAQQFPDLHSELNLSSLELGDSALYFCASSVGGGLGNTIYFGEGSWLTVV.

V and J are TRBV11-2 and TRBJ1-1, with a tentative D call TRBD1 (6 bases). From germline, CDR1 is SGHAT and CDR2 FQNNGV. The CDR3 consists of 14 residues. The V end was cut by 5 bases, the J end by 1 base, with 11 bases between. The CDR3 here is CASSTQQGNTEAFF. The CDR3 DNA sequence: TGTGCCAGCAGCACACAACAGGGGAACACTGAAGCTTTCTTT.

The chain couples TRBV28 to TRBJ1-3; no definite D call. This CDR3 spans 12 amino acids. V was shortened by 2 bases and J by 4 bases, with 3 bases between the two germline ends. CDR1 and CDR2 from the germline V gene are MDHEN and SYDVKM. Here the CDR3 DNA reads TGTGCCAGCAGTTTACAGGGAAACACCATATATTTT. The encoded protein is CASSLQGNTIYF.

This CDR3 is CASSDESYSNQPQHF. The CDR3 nucleotides read TGTGCCAGCAGTGACGAGAGTTATAGCAATCAGCCCCAGCATTTT. This chain joins TRBV2 and TRBJ1-5; no reliable D call. The V end was cut by 3 bases, the J end by 0 bases, with 9 bases between. Germline CDR1 and CDR2: SNHLY and FYNNEI. The length of the CDR3 is 15 residues.

This rearrangement joins TRBV4-2 to TRBJ2-1, with D tentatively TRBD2 (6 bases). This CDR3 spans 16 amino acids. Trimming removed 0 bases at V and 9 bases at J, with 18 bases between. In germline, CDR1 is LGHNA, CDR2 YNFKEQ. CDR3 residues: CASSQEIRPGEAEQFF. The DNA of the CDR3 is TGTGCCAGCAGCCAAGAAATTAGACCCGGGGAGGCTGAGCAGTTCTTC.

The chain carries TRBV25-1 and TRBJ2-7; 9 nucleotides align to TRBD1. Germline trimming cut 6 bases from V and 5 bases from J; bases unmatched to any gene: 5. The CDR3 is 13 amino acids. Per germline, CDR1 MGHDK and CDR2 SYGVNS. DNA of the CDR3: TGTGCCAGCAGCCCCGGGACAGGGAACGAGCAGTACTTC. Protein: CASSPGTGNEQYF.

CDR3 bases: TGTGCCAGCAGTTTATCACAGGTTGGCTATGGCTACACCTTC. This gives the protein CASSLSQVGYGYTF. This chain connects TRBV28 to TRBJ1-2; a possible D gene is TRBD1 (5 bases). This CDR3 region has 14 residues. CDR1 and CDR2 (germline): MDHEN, SYDVKM. V was pared by 1 base and J by 4 bases, with 10 bases between.

This chain connects TRBV4-1 to TRBJ2-1; 11 bases are a match to TRBD2. Per germline, CDR1 MGHRA and CDR2 YSYEKL. J lost 6 bases, V lost 2 bases, and 3 bases had no gene match. This CDR3 is 15 amino acids long. The CDR3 loop is CASSQLAGGPNEQFF. In DNA, the CDR3 is TGCGCCAGCAGCCAACTAGCGGGGGGTCCCAATGAGCAGTTCTTC.

The chain recombines TRBV7-2 with TRBJ2-1, with 8 positions matching TRBD1. Germline CDR1 SGHTA, CDR2 FQGNSA. This CDR3 is 12 amino acids long. Trimming at V came to 5 bases and at J to 11 bases, leaving 5 bases not matched to a gene. This CDR3 is CASSATGGKQFF. As DNA, the CDR3 is TGTGCCAGCAGCGCCACAGGGGGAAAGCAGTTCTTC.

The chain uses TRBV28 and TRBJ1-1; D is possibly TRBD1 (6 bases). V shed 10 bases and J shed 1 base, with 10 bases lying between them. CDR3 length: 12 amino acids. Germline CDR1 and CDR2: MDHEN and SYDVKM. CDR3 sequence: CATSQGNTEAFF. The CDR3 DNA reads as TGTGCCACCTCACAGGGGAACACTGAAGCTTTCTTT.

The chain recombines TRBV19 with TRBJ2-2; D uncertain. The CDR3 is made up of 14 amino acids. V was shortened by 1 base and J by 6 bases, with 9 bases between the two germline ends. Germline CDR1 is LNHDA and CDR2 is SQIVND (reference sequence). The CDR3 protein is CASSIAGGPGELFF. Written as DNA, the CDR3 is TGTGCCAGTAGTATAGCCGGCGGCCCCGGGGAGCTGTTTTTT.

The chain combines TRBV28 with TRBJ1-5; 12 nucleotides align to TRBD1. J was trimmed by 7 bases and V by 5 bases; bases with no gene match: 9. CDR3 size: 16 residues. CDR1 is MDHEN, CDR2 SYDVKM, per germline. CDR3 region: CASSPGDRGRRQPQHF. CDR3 nucleotides: TGTGCCAGCAGTCCGGGGGACAGGGGGCGCCGGCAGCCCCAGCATTTT.

The chain employs TRBV4-2 and TRBJ2-2, with 7 bases fitting TRBD1. With 1 base clipped from V and 1 base from J, the junction kept 12 bases outside the gene matches. CDR1 and CDR2 (germline): LGHNA, YNFKEQ. The CDR3 is 19 amino acids. DNA of the CDR3: TGTGCCAGCAGCCAAGGTGGGACCGGGGACAGATGGAACACCGGGGAGCTGTTTTTT. Its translation: CASSQGGTGDRWNTGELFF.